These 24 T cell receptor beta chains share one sample of origin, sequenced in a study of T cells in Graves' hyperthyroidism and ophthalmopathy. RNA transcripts provided the source from which TCR beta CDR3 regions were amplified. The HTBI primer set was used in a first-round RT-PCR of the TCR CDR3. TCRdb reprocessed the multiplex PCR reads with MiXCR, giving one entry per CDR3 protein. The sample carries roughly 800,000 distinct CDR3 sequences, 38% recorded once. Material for sequencing was blood. These receptors all stem from a man younger than 30 with Graves' hyperthyroidism.

As concerns this clonotype: The junction and the germline gene differ at one end; a read error may be behind it. This chain connects TRBV6-5 to TRBJ1-5, with no clear D. Per germline, CDR1 MNHEY and CDR2 SVGAGI. The CDR3 length is 12 residues. The CDR3 DNA sequence: TGTGCCATCAGTTCTACCCGGACTCCCCAGCATTTT. Protein sequence: CAISSTRTPQHF.

This clonotype was observed a few times. The CDR3 sequence: CASTDGVNTEAFF. The DNA of the CDR3 is TGTGCCAGCACGGACGGGGTGAACACTGAAGCTTTCTTT. The rearrangement joins TRBV11-2 to TRBJ1-1; D is unclear. V was shortened by 7 bases and J by 0 bases, with 9 bases between the two germline ends. The length of the CDR3 is 13 residues. Per the germline V gene, CDR1 is SGHAT and CDR2 is FQNNGV.

V usage is TRBV20-1 and J usage is TRBJ2-7; D not resolved. The CDR3 is 14 amino acids. Germline lookup yields CDR1 DFQATT and CDR2 SNEGSKA (reference sequence). V lost 4 bases to trimming and J lost 0 bases, with 13 bases between them. Here the CDR3 reads CSANPGRTSYEQYF. In DNA form, the CDR3 reads TGCAGTGCTAATCCAGGACGGACCTCCTACGAGCAGTACTTC.

The sample holds a few counts of this clonotype. This sequence joins TRBV12-3 or TRBV12-4 and TRBJ1-1; tentative D call: TRBD1 (5 bases). CDR3 length: 14 residues. V was pared by 5 bases and J by 3 bases, with 13 bases between. The DNA for the CDR3 is TGTGCCAGCAGTCTGGAGGGGAGGGACACTGAAGCTTTCTTT. As protein: CASSLEGRDTEAFF.

This clonotype was observed a few times. The chain recombines TRBV9 with TRBJ1-1; no clear D. Germline CDR1 SGDLS, CDR2 YYNGEE. Between the trimmed V and J ends, which lost 4 bases and 1 base, there was a span of 8 bases. The CDR3 consists of 13 residues. In DNA, the CDR3 is TGTGCCAGCAGCCAGCGGCAGAACACTGAAGCTTTCTTT. Translating gives CASSQRQNTEAFF.

This chain uses TRBV29-1 with TRBJ1-2, with D unclear. The CDR3 consists of 13 residues. Germline CDR1 reads SQVTM; CDR2 reads ANQGSEA. The germline V and J ends were trimmed by 3 bases and 7 bases, with 15 bases remaining between them. The CDR3: CSVEELTRGGYTF. The CDR3 bases are TGCAGCGTTGAGGAGCTCACCCGGGGTGGCTACACCTTC.

In DNA form, the CDR3 reads TGTGCCAGTAGTATTACCGGGACTAATACAGATACGCAGTATTTT. Residues: CASSITGTNTDTQYF. The V call is TRBV19, the J call TRBJ2-3; TRBD2 agrees at 7 bases. The CDR3 sequence is 15 residues long. V was pared by 3 bases and J by 3 bases, with 6 bases of the junction left unmatched. Germline V gene data show CDR1 as LNHDA and CDR2 as SQIVND (reference sequence).

This clonotype was picked up many times. This rearrangement joins TRBV5-1 to TRBJ1-1; a weak D match, TRBD1 (6 bases). V was cut by 4 bases and J by 3 bases, with 13 bases left in between. Germline V gene lookup returns CDR1 SGHRS and CDR2 YFSETQ. The CDR3 extends over 14 amino acids. The CDR3 DNA reads as TGCGCCAGCAGCCCGGACAGTAAGTACACTGAAGCTTTCTTT. Translated, it gives CASSPDSKYTEAFF.

The chain has TRBV20-1 and TRBJ2-7; TRBD2 agrees at 8 bases. CDR3 size: 12 residues. The germline CDR1 and CDR2 sequences are DFQATT and SNEGSKA (reference sequence). J lost 11 bases, V lost 3 bases, and 9 bases had no gene match. As DNA, the CDR3 is TGCAGTGCTAGTCGGTCGGGGGGGGACGAGTACTTC. It translates to CSASRSGGDEYF.

The table lists this clonotype with many counts. This chain links TRBV10-3 with TRBJ1-4; D not resolved. V dropped 2 bases and J dropped 3 bases, with 13 bases sitting between them. This CDR3 contains 16 residues. CDR1 is ENHRY, CDR2 SYGVKD, per germline. In nucleotides, the CDR3 is TGTGCCATCAGTGAGACCGGGAGGCGAGCTAATGAAAAACTGTTTTTT. It translates to CAISETGRRANEKLFF.

This clonotype was detected a few times. The rearrangement links TRBV19 to TRBJ1-1; 9 bases line up with TRBD1. CDR1 is LNHDA, CDR2 SQIVND, per germline (reference sequence). CDR3 length: 15 amino acids. The trim removed 6 bases at V and 5 bases at J, leaving 10 bases unmatched. Here the CDR3 reads CASSLMGQGRTEAFF. The DNA for the CDR3 is TGTGCCAGTAGCCTCATGGGACAGGGTCGAACTGAAGCTTTCTTT.

This rearrangement joins TRBV4-1 to TRBJ1-5, with unresolved D. V lost 1 base to trimming and J lost 3 bases, with 13 bases between them. Per germline, CDR1 MGHRA and CDR2 YSYEKL. The CDR3 loop spans 16 amino acids. CDR3 sequence (DNA): TGCGCCAGCAGCCAAGTAGCGCAGGCCGCCAATCAGCCCCAGCATTTT. Its protein is CASSQVAQAANQPQHF.

This rearrangement joins TRBV20-1 to TRBJ2-2; 7 bases align to TRBD1. The CDR3 loop spans 17 amino acids. Germline assignment: CDR1 DFQATT and CDR2 SNEGSKA (reference sequence). V was pared by 4 bases and J by 2 bases, with 13 bases of the junction left unmatched. The CDR3 DNA sequence: TGCAGTGCTAAAGGCGAGGGCAGGGGGATAAACACCGGGGAGCTGTTTTTT. This gives the protein CSAKGEGRGINTGELFF.

This clonotype was found a few times. V and J are TRBV12-3 or TRBV12-4 and TRBJ2-7; D is perhaps TRBD2 (6 bases). The CDR3 is 15 amino acids. Trimming took 3 bases from V and 2 from J, leaving 14 bases between them. CDR3 loop: CASSFQLGGTYEQYF. The DNA for the CDR3 is TGTGCCAGCAGTTTCCAGCTAGGCGGGACCTACGAGCAGTACTTC.

In regard to this clonotype: A much bigger clone sits one base away, suggesting this may be a read error. The V gene is TRBV29-1, the J gene TRBJ2-7; the D call may be TRBD1 or TRBD2 (5 bases each). The CDR3 has 13 amino acids. Germline V gene lookup returns CDR1 SQVTM and CDR2 ANQGSEA. Here the CDR3 reads CNTRGQGGHEQYF. CDR3 bases: TGCAACACGCGAGGGCAGGGTGGCCACGAGCAGTACTTC.

This clonotype showed up just once. The gene calls are TRBV7-2 and TRBJ2-7; tentative D call: TRBD1 (6 bases). The length of the CDR3 is 16 residues. The germline V gene encodes CDR1 SGHTA and CDR2 FQGNSA. V shed 4 bases and J shed 0 bases, with 16 bases lying between them. CDR3 sequence reads: CASSSQGQALSYEQYF. CDR3 DNA sequence: TGTGCCAGCAGCTCCCAGGGGCAGGCCCTCTCCTACGAGCAGTACTTC.

This clonotype is large. V and J are TRBV29-1 and TRBJ1-1; D remains unclear. Germline CDR1 SQVTM, CDR2 ANQGSEA. With 3 bases removed from V and 7 bases from J, the gap between germline ends came to 9 bases. CDR3 length equals 11 residues. DNA for the CDR3: TGCAGCGTTGAGAGGAATCGTGAAGCTTTCTTT. It translates to CSVERNREAFF.

The J gene is TRBJ1-1, the V gene TRBV19; possible D gene TRBD1, 5 bases. The CDR3 extends over 14 amino acids. V was cut by 7 bases and J by 10 bases, with 22 bases left in between. Germline V gene data show CDR1 as LNHDA and CDR2 as SQIVND (reference sequence). CDR3 residues: CASNILGTPTGAFF. The CDR3 DNA reads TGTGCCAGTAATATCCTTGGGACCCCCACCGGAGCTTTCTTT.

Comment on this clonotype: The CDR3 end shows no conserved phenylalanine or tryptophan, and so a read error is likely. It is unclear where the CDR3 begins or ends on the DNA, so no DNA is shown, and the CDR3 is as TCRdb lists it. The gene calls are TRBV10-3 and TRBJ1-4; the table gives TRBD1 as D, unverified against the DNA. The length of the CDR3 is 10 amino acids, counting both ends. Germline V lookup: CDR1 ENHRY, CDR2 SYGVKD. The CDR3 sequence: CAISRGKANY.

This clonotype has a handful of counts. The chain links TRBV20-1 to TRBJ2-5; D possibly uses TRBD1 or TRBD2 (5 bases each). Trimming took off 0 bases at V and 7 bases at J, with 9 bases between the two ends. This CDR3 spans 12 amino acids. CDR1 is DFQATT, CDR2 SNEGSKA, per germline (reference sequence). The CDR3 sequence: CSARDLGGTQYF. The DNA for the CDR3 is TGCAGTGCTAGAGATCTTGGGGGGACCCAGTACTTC.

Comment on this clonotype: No DNA is shown, since the ends of the CDR3 on it are uncertain; the CDR3 is the one TCRdb lists. The rearrangement uses TRBV5-5 and TRBJ1-6; the tabulated D call, TRBD1, remains unverified against the DNA. Germline CDR1 SGHKS, CDR2 YYEKEE (reference sequence). The CDR3 is 14 residues long, ends included. The CDR3: CASRFGQGTSPLHF.

This clonotype was detected many times. The genes are TRBV10-2 and TRBJ2-7, with D tentatively TRBD1 or TRBD2 (5 bases each). Looked up from germline, CDR1 is WSHSY and CDR2 is SAAADI. Trimming removed 8 bases from V and 5 bases from J, with 10 bases in between. CDR3 size: 11 residues. The DNA of the CDR3 is TGCGCCAGCGGCCGGGGCAACGAGCAGTACTTC. This sequence encodes CASGRGNEQYF.

This clonotype showed up many times. The chain recombines TRBV25-1 with TRBJ2-6; possibly TRBD2 for D (5 bases). V gave up 3 bases and J gave up 1 base, with 13 bases separating them. This CDR3 region has 17 residues. CDR1 is MGHDK, CDR2 SYGVNS, per germline. CDR3 coding DNA: TGTGCCAGCAGTGACATGGGCCGAGGGTCTGGGGCCAACGTCCTGACTTTC. It encodes CASSDMGRGSGANVLTF.

This clonotype was counted ten times or more. This chain uses TRBV7-6 with TRBJ1-4; 7 bases fit TRBD1. The CDR3 covers 14 residues. Germline lookup yields CDR1 SGHVS and CDR2 FNYEAQ. V was clipped by 0 bases and J by 8 bases; unmatched bases: 3. As DNA, the CDR3 is TGTGCCAGCAGCTTAGCTCCAGGGGGGGAAAAACTGTTTTTT. This sequence encodes CASSLAPGGEKLFF.